This T cell receptor (delta chain) was profiled in a study of γδ T cells in repeated Plasmodium falciparum infection. Across the study: The natural-infection arm compared Malian children under seasonal malaria with matched Australian children. Study findings and constraints: Malian donors came from one small rural village, predominantly one ethnic group.

Each sorted gammadelta sample had TRG and TRD chains sequenced. TCRdb re-called the multiplex PCR reads through CATT. The sample holds 50,000 to 55,000 delta-chain clones, about 2% seen once. In this sample, this clone turned up a few times. Its cognate antigen is unknown. One base away lies a much larger clone, so this may be a sequencing read error. Input material: gamma-delta T cells from blood. The sequence was obtained from a pool of human donors (malaria-infected and uninfected, not separated).

CDR3 in DNA: TGTGCTCTTGGGGAACTAATCCTACCGATTCACTGGGGGATACGCGTGGATAAACTCATCTTT. Its protein product is CALGELILPIHWGIRVDKLIF. The genes are TRDV1 and TRDJ1; 13 positions match TRDD3. The J gene, missing from TCRdb, was assigned here through DNA to germline matching. Germline CDR1 and CDR2: TSWWSYY and QGS. With 0 bases clipped from V and 5 bases from J, the junction kept 18 bases outside the gene matches. The CDR3 is made up of 21 amino acids.